This passage covers 26 T cell receptor beta chains from one sample sequenced in a study of T cells in Graves' hyperthyroidism and ophthalmopathy. RNA transcripts gave rise to amplified TCR beta CDR3 regions. Primed by the HTBI set, a first-round RT-PCR was run on the TCR CDR3. TCRdb used MiXCR to reprocess the multiplex PCR reads, holding one entry per CDR3 protein. The table includes about 500,000 distinct CDR3 sequences, around 15% detected once. The sequencing sample was made of blood. These receptors were taken from a woman between 18 and 29 years old with Graves' hyperthyroidism.

The rearrangement joins TRBV25-1 to TRBJ2-7; TRBD1 might be the D (5 bases). V lost 2 bases, J lost 7 bases, and 12 bases lay in between. The length of the CDR3 is 13 residues. Germline V gene lookup returns CDR1 MGHDK and CDR2 SYGVNS. As DNA, the CDR3 is TGTGCCAGCAGTGAACTAGGGGTGGGGGAGCAGTACTTC. Protein: CASSELGVGEQYF.

This clonotype was seen more than once but under ten times. The chain has TRBV20-1 and TRBJ1-4; maybe TRBD1 (5 bases). The V gene's germline CDR1 is DFQATT and CDR2 SNEGSKA (reference sequence). The V gene lost 6 bases and the J gene lost 4 bases, with 12 bases spanning the gap. CDR3 length: 13 amino acids. CDR3 sequence: CSAGRGHNEKLFF. The DNA for the CDR3 is TGCAGTGCCGGAAGGGGCCATAATGAAAAACTGTTTTTT.

V and J are TRBV6-7 and TRBJ2-1; D is possibly TRBD1 (5 bases). TRBV6-7 is sorted into the ORF group, with uncertain function. The CDR3 loop spans 14 amino acids. The germline V and J ends were trimmed by 1 base and 10 bases, with 14 bases remaining between them. CDR3 protein: CASSYLDSTYEQFF. CDR3 nucleotides: TGTGCCAGCAGTTACTTAGACAGTACCTACGAGCAGTTCTTC.

This clonotype was seen at least ten times. The rearrangement links TRBV7-2 to TRBJ1-6, with 7 positions matching TRBD1. The trim removed 5 bases at V and 8 bases at J, leaving 9 bases unmatched. The germline V gene has CDR1 SGHTA and CDR2 FQGNSA. The CDR3 consists of 15 residues. CDR3 residues: CASSRPGTADSPLHF. CDR3 DNA: TGTGCCAGCAGCCGTCCCGGGACAGCGGATTCACCCCTCCACTTT.

This clonotype was detected a few times. At one end, the junction sequence differs from germline, possibly due to a read error. The V call is TRBV2, the J call TRBJ2-7, with D possibly being TRBD1 or TRBD2 (5 bases each). Germline V gene sequence: CDR1 SNHLY, CDR2 FYNNEI. CDR3 size: 11 residues. CDR3 DNA: TGTACCAGCAGTGAGGGGTACGAGCAGTACTTC. Its translation: CTSSEGYEQYF.

This clonotype has at least ten counts. V usage is TRBV7-8 and J usage is TRBJ1-1, with D possibly matching TRBD1 (6 bases). V dropped 1 base and J dropped 1 base, with 13 bases sitting between them. The CDR3 sequence is 16 residues long. Germline lookup yields CDR1 SGHVS and CDR2 FQNEAQ. CDR3 in amino acids: CASSLVGGLGNTEAFF. The CDR3, as DNA: TGTGCCAGCAGCTTAGTAGGGGGGCTGGGGAACACTGAAGCTTTCTTT.

The J gene is TRBJ1-1, the V gene TRBV6-1, with D possibly TRBD1 on 6 matching bases. Trimming took off 6 bases at V and 1 base at J, with 12 bases between the two ends. The CDR3 length is 14 residues. Germline V CDR1 and CDR2: MNHNS, SASEGT. The CDR3 region is CASRQIRGNTEAFF. The CDR3 bases are TGTGCCAGCAGACAAATCAGGGGGAACACTGAAGCTTTCTTT.

Many counts were recorded for this clonotype. As DNA, the CDR3 is TGTGCCAGCAACAGTTTAGGGGTACAGGGGGGGATTCCCTACGAGCAGTACTTC. Translating gives CASNSLGVQGGIPYEQYF. The V and J genes are TRBV27 and TRBJ2-7, with a possible D match to TRBD1 (8 bases). Germline loops: CDR1 MNHEY, CDR2 SMNVEV (reference sequence). This CDR3 spans 18 amino acids. Trimming removed 7 bases at V and 2 bases at J, with 27 bases between.

The sample holds a few counts of this clonotype. V usage is TRBV6-5 and J usage is TRBJ2-2; D possibly uses TRBD1 or TRBD2 (5 bases each). Deletions cut 2 bases from V and 2 bases from J, with 9 bases between. The CDR3 runs to 15 residues. Germline V lookup: CDR1 MNHEY, CDR2 SVGAGI. CDR3 in DNA: TGTGCCAGCAGTTACAAGAGGGGAAACACCGGGGAGCTGTTTTTT. As protein: CASSYKRGNTGELFF.

This chain joins TRBV4-3 and TRBJ2-5; D unclear. V dropped 0 bases and J dropped 7 bases, with 15 bases sitting between them. The CDR3 runs 15 residues. Germline loops: CDR1 LGHNA, CDR2 YSLEER. The CDR3 here is CASSQERSLKGTQYF. The CDR3 coding sequence is TGCGCCAGCAGCCAAGAGCGCAGTTTGAAGGGGACCCAGTACTTC.

This clonotype was picked up many times. V and J are TRBV2 and TRBJ1-2; 7 nucleotides line up with TRBD1. Germline CDR1 and CDR2: SNHLY and FYNNEI. The CDR3 runs 16 residues. J gave up 3 bases and V 5 bases, and 12 bases lay outside the gene matches. For the CDR3, the DNA is TGTGCCAGCAGTAACCTTATTCGGGACAGCTACTATGGCTACACCTTC. This sequence encodes CASSNLIRDSYYGYTF.

A note on this clonotype: One base away lies a much larger clone, so this may be a sequencing read error. This chain links TRBV5-8 with TRBJ2-5; D is unclear. CDR3 length: 15 residues. Germline V lookup: CDR1 SGHTS, CDR2 YDEGEE. The chain's CDR3 is CVSSWRFGPQETQYF. The CDR3 coding sequence is TGTGTCAGCAGCTGGCGTTTCGGACCACAAGAGACCCAGTACTTC.

This clonotype was counted at least ten times. The chain links TRBV27 to TRBJ1-2, with 11 bases that match TRBD1. The germline gives CDR1 MNHEY, CDR2 SMNVEV (reference sequence). The J segment lost 4 bases and the V segment lost 4 bases, leaving 2 bases of the junction unmatched. The CDR3 loop spans 14 amino acids. The CDR3 nucleotides read TGTGCCAGCAGTTGGACAGGGGGCGGCTATGGCTACACCTTC. It is translated as CASSWTGGGYGYTF.

In this sample, this clonotype turned up many times. This chain links TRBV7-2 with TRBJ2-2; the D gene could be TRBD1 or TRBD2 (5 bases each). From germline, CDR1 is SGHTA and CDR2 FQGNSA. V was trimmed by 5 bases and J by 3 bases, leaving 16 bases between them. The CDR3 loop spans 16 amino acids. CDR3 region: CASSRRPGRDTGELFF. The DNA for the CDR3 is TGTGCCAGCAGCCGAAGGCCGGGGCGAGACACCGGGGAGCTGTTTTTT.

This clonotype was picked up many times. CDR3 DNA sequence: TGTGCCTGGAATAGCGGGAGGTACAATGAGCAGTTCTTC. It encodes CAWNSGRYNEQFF. The rearrangement uses TRBV30 and TRBJ2-1; 10 bases match TRBD2. Germline CDR1 reads GTSNPN; CDR2 reads SVGIG (reference sequence). The CDR3 is 13 residues long. With V trimmed by 4 bases and J by 4 bases, 1 base remained unmatched.

This chain links TRBV5-1 with TRBJ2-1, with no clear D. In germline, CDR1 is SGHRS, CDR2 YFSETQ. The V and J ends lost 1 base and 4 bases respectively, with 9 bases between them. This CDR3 is built from 14 residues. CDR3: CASSLSAEYNEQFF. The CDR3 DNA follows: TGCGCCAGCAGCTTGAGCGCGGAGTACAATGAGCAGTTCTTC.

This clonotype came up a few times. The J gene is TRBJ2-1, the V gene TRBV12-3 or TRBV12-4; D uncertain. This CDR3 contains 13 residues. V was cut by 6 bases and J by 7 bases, with 13 bases left in between. This chain's CDR3 is CASSPPTSNEQFF. CDR3 coding DNA: TGTGCCAGCAGCCCCCCCACGAGTAATGAGCAGTTCTTC.

The rearrangement uses TRBV20-1 and TRBJ2-1; D tentatively reads TRBD1 or TRBD2 (5 bases each). This CDR3 is built from 17 residues. V lost 2 bases, J lost 5 bases, and 22 bases lay in between. Germline loops: CDR1 DFQATT, CDR2 SNEGSKA (reference sequence). CDR3 DNA sequence: TGCAGTGCTAGAACCGAAAGCGGAAGCTGGGGACACAATGAGCAGTTCTTC. Translating it yields CSARTESGSWGHNEQFF.

In this sample, this clonotype turned up a few times. The genes are TRBV5-1 and TRBJ2-5, with unresolved D. Trimming took 1 base from V and 4 from J, leaving 8 bases between them. This CDR3 is built from 13 residues. Germline V gene lookup returns CDR1 SGHRS and CDR2 YFSETQ. CDR3 in amino acids: CASSLWRGETQYF. DNA of the CDR3: TGCGCCAGCAGCTTGTGGCGCGGAGAGACCCAGTACTTC.

This clonotype was found a few times. The chain links TRBV20-1 to TRBJ2-5, with D hard to call. The CDR3 consists of 12 residues. Deletions cut 1 base from V and 4 bases from J, with 7 bases between. From germline, CDR1 is DFQATT and CDR2 SNEGSKA (reference sequence). As DNA, the CDR3 is TGCAGTGCTAGAGGCCAATCAGAGACCCAGTACTTC. This gives the protein CSARGQSETQYF.

This clonotype was seen ten or more times. V usage is TRBV20-1 and J usage is TRBJ1-1; D ambiguous. V lost 3 bases and J lost 4, with 12 bases in between. The CDR3 length is 13 residues. Germline V gene data show CDR1 as DFQATT and CDR2 as SNEGSKA (reference sequence). The CDR3 is CSASPAGVTEAFF. The CDR3 DNA sequence: TGCAGTGCTAGTCCGGCGGGAGTCACTGAAGCTTTCTTT.

This clonotype was observed many times. The CDR3 coding sequence is TGTGCCAGCACCCCCGGGGGACCCTACAATGAGCAGTTCTTC. It yields the protein CASTPGGPYNEQFF. The V and J genes are TRBV3-1 and TRBJ2-1, with D tentatively TRBD2 (6 bases). The germline CDR1 and CDR2 sequences are LGHDT and YNNKEL (reference sequence). The CDR3 runs 14 residues. Trimming left V 7 bases short and J 2 bases short, with 12 bases between.

With respect to this clonotype: A much more abundant neighbour one base away suggests this may be a read error. The chain is built from TRBV11-2 and TRBJ2-5; no reliable D call. Germline-derived CDR1 and CDR2 are SGHAT and FQNNGV. The length of the CDR3 is 14 residues. CDR3 protein: CASSLVGVVETRYF. CDR3 in DNA: TGTGCCAGCAGCTTAGTTGGCGTTGTAGAGACCCGGTACTTC.

J is TRBJ1-3 and V is TRBV7-2; D uncertain. V shed 5 bases and J shed 3 bases, with 14 bases lying between them. Germline lookup yields CDR1 SGHTA and CDR2 FQGNSA. The CDR3 covers 15 residues. CDR3 sequence: CASSPGGKNGNTIYF. The CDR3 nucleotides are TGTGCCAGCAGCCCGGGAGGCAAAAATGGAAACACCATATATTTT.

This clonotype has just a few counts. This chain connects TRBV19 to TRBJ1-5; D is ambiguous. V shed 6 bases and J shed 5 bases, with 8 bases lying between them. This CDR3 has 12 residues. Looked up from germline, CDR1 is LNHDA and CDR2 is SQIVND (reference sequence). The CDR3 DNA reads TGTGCCAGTAGCGCGTCGGATCAGCCCCAGCATTTT. This encodes CASSASDQPQHF.

The table lists this clonotype with a few counts. The chain couples TRBV28 to TRBJ1-2, with TRBD1 matching over 7 bases. The V gene's germline CDR1 is MDHEN and CDR2 SYDVKM. This CDR3 is built from 12 residues. The V and J ends lost 8 bases and 4 bases, in that order; junction bases with no gene match: 4. CDR3 coding DNA: TGTGCCAGCGGACAGGAATTCTATGGCTACACCTTC. Translated: CASGQEFYGYTF.